This T cell receptor beta chain is from a study of CD8 T cells in ankylosing spondylitis. Study conclusions and caveats: Within matched ankylosing spondylitis synovial fluid, disease-linked clones were reportedly significantly enriched.

To note about this clonotype: The antigen remains undetermined.

Trimming took 4 bases from V and 0 from J, leaving 15 bases between them. Germline CDR1 is SGHNT and CDR2 is YENEEA. The CDR3 has 16 residues. MiXCR, applied by TCRdb to the 5' RACE reads, yields one record per CDR3 protein. The data show approximately 17,000 distinct CDR3 sequences, 8.2% seen once. Sequencing was performed on blood. This sequence joins TRBV11-3 and TRBJ2-5; a weak D match, TRBD2 (6 bases). This receptor was taken from a male donor with ankylosing spondylitis or in good health (not recorded which). This CDR3 is CASSSHRSGYQETQYF. In DNA, the CDR3 is TGTGCCAGCAGCTCCCACCGGAGCGGGTACCAAGAGACCCAGTACTTC.